This TCR beta chain was observed in a study of naive and memory T cell subsets. Study observations and caveats: This RNA-based method may be sensitive to activation-related transcript changes.

Amplification of ligated cDNA took four PCR rounds with SP2 and nested alpha and beta constant primers. Blood and skin TCR RNA was reverse transcribed with alpha and beta constant primers. TCRdb re-analysed the 5' RACE reads in MiXCR, keeping a single row per CDR3 protein. The table lists tens of thousands of distinct CDR3 sequences, under 10% of them singletons. An oligonucleotide containing a UMI was ligated to the 3' end of TCR cDNA. Whole-blood samples were about 2.5 ml of peripheral blood from healthy adult volunteers. Unsorted total RNA, about 1 to 1000 ng, was DNase treated before reverse transcription. This clonotype was observed at least ten times. The antigen is not known. Trimming cost V 5 bases and J 4 bases, with 6 bases left between them. Germline V gene sequence: CDR1 SGHRS, CDR2 YFSETQ. The CDR3 runs to 11 residues.

This chain connects TRBV5-1 to TRBJ2-5; D remains ambiguous. The TCR sequence derives from a female donor in good health. CDR3 loop: CASRELETQYF. The CDR3 nucleotides read TGCGCCAGCAGGGAACTAGAGACCCAGTACTTC.